This T cell receptor beta chain was identified in a study of monozygotic twins with inflammatory bowel disease. For this clonotype: Its antigen remains unknown.

A 2.5 ml blood sample was drawn per donor. The CDR3 sequence is 14 residues long. CDR1 is DFQATT and CDR2 is SNEGSKA in the germline V gene (reference sequence). The study's findings and limits: Healthy twins showed more clonotype sharing with others than IBD patients, especially patients with disease activity. Diversity of TCRbeta measured by inverse Simpson was lower in IBD patients than in healthy co-twins.

With the 5' RACE reads reprocessed, TCRdb shows one record per CDR3 protein and no DNA. This table lists some 210,000 distinct CDR3 sequences. Sequenced material: blood. The chain couples TRBV20-1 to TRBJ1-1; TCRdb picks TRBD1, but there is no DNA to check that call. This TCR came from a human donor with ulcerative colitis or Crohn's disease, or a healthy co-twin of an affected twin (not recorded which). CDR3 sequence reads: CSARTGFGFTEAFF.